Listed below are T cell receptor beta chains from one sample, sequenced in a study of blood T cell repertoires in COVID-19. Using immunoSEQ multiplex PCR, the repertoire was profiled, and TCRdb retains in-frame clones only, with some absent. The sample lists 250,000 to 350,000 clones, approximately 89% occurring once. Sequencing was performed on peripheral blood. These receptors were taken from a woman between 55 and 75 years old with acute or convalescent COVID-19. The CDR3 runs from the conserved cysteine through the conserved F or W. D genes are given only for firm matches. Expanded clones get a size class; other rows say once, few or many, or leave the size out.

cdr3_length: 15
j_call: TRBJ1-5
v_call: TRBV2
clone_size: few
d_call: TRBD1
cdr3_nt: TGTGCCAGCAGGACAGGGGGCGAGGGCAATCAGCCCCAGCATTTT
cdr3_aa: CASRTGGEGNQPQHF

cdr3_length: 17
j_call: TRBJ2-2
v_call: TRBV7-8
clone_size: once
d_call: TRBD2
cdr3_nt: TGTGCCAGCTCCCGCGGGAGAAGGCGGAGGGATTCCGGGGAGCTGTTTTTT
cdr3_aa: CASSRGRRRRDSGELFF

cdr3_length: 15
j_call: TRBJ1-2
v_call: TRBV18
clone_size: NA
d_call: NA
cdr3_nt: TGTGCCAGCTCACCATTACCAGGGGAATCCTATGGCTACACCTTC
cdr3_aa: CASSPLPGESYGYTF

cdr3_length: 13
j_call: TRBJ2-5
v_call: TRBV18
clone_size: NA
d_call: NA
cdr3_nt: TGTGCCAGCTTAGATGGGGGCGCGCAGACCCAGTACTTC
cdr3_aa: CASLDGGAQTQYF

cdr3_length: 15
j_call: TRBJ2-7
v_call: TRBV5-1
clone_size: NA
d_call: TRBD2
cdr3_nt: TGCGCCAGCAGCGGACGGACTAGCGGGAGTTACGAGCAGTACTTC
cdr3_aa: CASSGRTSGSYEQYF

cdr3_length: 15
j_call: TRBJ1-4
v_call: TRBV5-1
clone_size: NA
d_call: NA
cdr3_nt: TGCGCCAGCAGCCCCGGCGGAGGGGATGCTGAAAAACTGTTTTTT
cdr3_aa: CASSPGGGDAEKLFF

cdr3_length: 14
j_call: TRBJ1-2
v_call: TRBV6-5
clone_size: NA
d_call: NA
cdr3_nt: TGTGCCAGCAGTCACGGACAGACTAACTATGGCTACACCTTC
cdr3_aa: CASSHGQTNYGYTF

cdr3_length: 18
j_call: TRBJ1-5
v_call: TRBV19
clone_size: NA
d_call: TRBD1
cdr3_nt: TGTGCCAGTAGTCCTCGGGGGGGTTGGACAGGTAGCAATCAGCCCCAGCATTTT
cdr3_aa: CASSPRGGWTGSNQPQHF

cdr3_length: 16
j_call: TRBJ2-1
v_call: TRBV28
clone_size: NA
d_call: TRBD1
cdr3_nt: TGTGCCAGCAGTCCGCACCAGGGACAGGGGGAGAATGAGCAGTTCTTC
cdr3_aa: CASSPHQGQGENEQFF

cdr3_length: 12
j_call: TRBJ2-7
v_call: TRBV7-8
clone_size: NA
d_call: NA
cdr3_nt: TGTGCCAGCAGCCCGAGCTCCTACGAGCAGTACTTC
cdr3_aa: CASSPSSYEQYF

cdr3_length: 11
j_call: TRBJ2-1
v_call: TRBV6-5
clone_size: NA
d_call: NA
cdr3_nt: TGTGCCAGCAGTTACTCGCGAGCGCAGTTCTTC
cdr3_aa: CASSYSRAQFF